This T cell receptor beta chain was retrieved from a study of siplizumab effects on memory and regulatory T cells. Libraries were prepared by immunoSEQ multiplex PCR; TCRdb keeps only in-frame clonotypes and omits some of them. The data contain some 100,000 clones, 96% of them singletons. With 5 bases clipped from V and 8 bases from J, the junction kept 15 bases outside the gene matches. There are 17 residues in the CDR3. CDR1 and CDR2 from the germline V gene are SEHNR and FQNEAQ (reference sequence). Specimen: naive CD4+ T cells sorted from blood. The clonotype originates from a human donor in good health. The J gene is TRBJ1-3, the V gene TRBV7-9; 10 bases line up with TRBD1. The CDR3 loop is CASSQRQGAIRAYTIYF. CDR3 nucleotide sequence: TGTGCCAGCAGCCAGAGACAGGGGGCGATAAGGGCATACACCATATATTTT.